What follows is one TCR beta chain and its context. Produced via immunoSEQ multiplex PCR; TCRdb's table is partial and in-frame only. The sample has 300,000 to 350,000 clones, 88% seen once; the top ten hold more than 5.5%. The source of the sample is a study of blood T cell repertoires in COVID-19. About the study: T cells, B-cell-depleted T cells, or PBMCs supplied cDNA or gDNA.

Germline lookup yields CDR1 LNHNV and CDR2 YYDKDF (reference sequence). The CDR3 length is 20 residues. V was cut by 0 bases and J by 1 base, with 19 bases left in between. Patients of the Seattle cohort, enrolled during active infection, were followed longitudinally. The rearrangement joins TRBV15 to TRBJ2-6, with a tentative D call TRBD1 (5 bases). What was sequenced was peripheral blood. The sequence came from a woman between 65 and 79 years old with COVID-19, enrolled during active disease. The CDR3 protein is CATSRDLGRAGISGANVLTF. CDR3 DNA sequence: TGTGCCACCAGCAGAGACCTGGGCAGGGCCGGAATTTCTGGGGCCAACGTCCTGACTTTC.